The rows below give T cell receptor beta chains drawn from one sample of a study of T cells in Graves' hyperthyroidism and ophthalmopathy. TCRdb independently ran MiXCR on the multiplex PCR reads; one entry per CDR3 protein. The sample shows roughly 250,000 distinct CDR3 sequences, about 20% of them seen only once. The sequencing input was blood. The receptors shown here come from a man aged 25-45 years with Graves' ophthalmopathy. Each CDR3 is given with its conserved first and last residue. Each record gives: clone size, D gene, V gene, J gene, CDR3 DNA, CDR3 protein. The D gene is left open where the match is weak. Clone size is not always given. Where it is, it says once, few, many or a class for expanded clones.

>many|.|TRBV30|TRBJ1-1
TGTGCCTGGAGTGTAAGTTATGTGAACACTGAAGCTTTCTTT
CAWSVSYVNTEAFF
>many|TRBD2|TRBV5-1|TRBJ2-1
TGCGCCAGCAGCTCAACTAGCGGGATTAATGAGCAGTTCTTC
CASSSTSGINEQFF
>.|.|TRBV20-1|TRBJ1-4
TGCAGTGCCGCCGCGTTGGAAAAACTGTTTTTT
CSAAALEKLFF
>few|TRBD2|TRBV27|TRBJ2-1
TGTGCCAGCAGGGGGGGATTAGGCCGGACTAGTCTCAACAATGAGCAGTTCTTC
CASRGGLGRTSLNNEQFF
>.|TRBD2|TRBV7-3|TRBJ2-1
TGTGCCAGCAGCTTGCTAGCGGGATTCTACAATGAGCAGTTCTTC
CASSLLAGFYNEQFF
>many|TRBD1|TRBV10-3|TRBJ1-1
TGTGCCATCAACCGGGACAGGGCCACTGAAGCTTTCTTT
CAINRDRATEAFF
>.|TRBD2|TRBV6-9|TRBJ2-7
TGTGCCACGTTACTTTCCGGGACTAGCGGGAGGAGTTCCTACGAGCAGTACTTC
CATLLSGTSGRSSYEQYF
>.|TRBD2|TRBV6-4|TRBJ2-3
TGTGCCAGCAGGTCCGGGAGGGCCACAGATACGCAGTATTTT
CASRSGRATDTQYF
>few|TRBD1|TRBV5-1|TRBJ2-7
TGCGCCAGCACCGGACAGGGCGGGTTCTCGGAAGAGCAGTACTTC
CASTGQGGFSEEQYF
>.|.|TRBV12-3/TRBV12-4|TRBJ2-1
TGTGCCAGCAGTGGGAGGGGGAGAGGGTACAATGAGCAGTTCTTC
CASSGRGRGYNEQFF
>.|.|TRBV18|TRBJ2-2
TGTGCCAGCTCGAGAACCGAGGGAGGAGGAACCGGGGAGCTGTTTTTT
CASSRTEGGGTGELFF
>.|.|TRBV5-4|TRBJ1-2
TGTGCCAGCAGCTTGGATGTGGGACCTAACTATGGCTACACCTTC
CASSLDVGPNYGYTF
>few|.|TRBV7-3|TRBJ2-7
TGTGCCAGCAGTCCGAAGCTAGCTGGCGAGCAGTACTTC
CASSPKLAGEQYF
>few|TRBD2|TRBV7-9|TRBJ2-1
TGTGCCAGCAGCTTCCTTGGCGGGAGGCGCAATGAGCAGTTCTTC
CASSFLGGRRNEQFF
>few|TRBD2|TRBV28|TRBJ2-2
TGTGCCAGCAGTTTATTTGCGGGAGGGCGGAACACCGGGGAGCTGTTTTTT
CASSLFAGGRNTGELFF
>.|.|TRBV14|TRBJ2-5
TGTGCCAGCAGCCAAAGGGGTCGGTTAATAGCGACTCAAGAGACCCAGTACTTC
CASSQRGRLIATQETQYF
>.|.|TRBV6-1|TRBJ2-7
TGTGCCAGCAGTCCGGGACCCACCAGGCAGTACTTC
CASSPGPTRQYF
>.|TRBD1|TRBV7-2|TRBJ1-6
TGTGCCAGCAGCCCCGCGGGACAGGGAAATTCACCCCTCCACTTT
CASSPAGQGNSPLHF
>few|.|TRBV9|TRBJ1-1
TGTGCCAGCAGCACATTGGGGGGCAGCGAATACACTGAAGCTTTCTTT
CASSTLGGSEYTEAFF
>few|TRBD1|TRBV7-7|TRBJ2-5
TGTGCTAGCAGCAAGGGGGCAGGGGCCAGGGAGACCCAGTACTTC
CASSKGAGARETQYF
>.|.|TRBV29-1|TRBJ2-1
TGCAGCGTTGATGGGGGTGAGCAGTTCTTC
CSVDGGEQFF
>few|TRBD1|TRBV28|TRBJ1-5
TGTGCCAGCCTCTCTCCGGGACAGGGAAGCAATCAGCCCCAGCATTTT
CASLSPGQGSNQPQHF
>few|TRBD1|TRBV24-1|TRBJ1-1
TGTGCCACGAAGGGGGCCATGAACACTGAAGCTTTCTTT
CATKGAMNTEAFF
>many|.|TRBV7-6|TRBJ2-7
TGTGCCAGCAGCGGAGGACAGCCCTACGAGCAGTACTTC
CASSGGQPYEQYF
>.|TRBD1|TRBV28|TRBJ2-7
TGTGCCAGCAACCGGGACAGGGCCTACGAGCAGTACTTC
CASNRDRAYEQYF
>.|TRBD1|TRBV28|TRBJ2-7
TGTGCCAGTCTTCCTGGCGGACAGGGTTCCCACGAGCAGTACTTC
CASLPGGQGSHEQYF
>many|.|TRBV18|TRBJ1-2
TGTGCCAGCTCACAAACGAATATGTATGGCTACACCTTC
CASSQTNMYGYTF
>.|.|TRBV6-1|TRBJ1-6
TGTGCCAGCAGGGGGGGGCGGTCCTATAATTCACCCCTCCACTTT
CASRGGRSYNSPLHF
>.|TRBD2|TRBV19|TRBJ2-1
TGTGCCAGTAGTAGGCGGGCTAGCGGGCCCAATGAGCAGTTCTTC
CASSRRASGPNEQFF
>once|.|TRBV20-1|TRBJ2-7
TGCAGTGCTAGTATCGACTCCATTTTCCACGAGCAGTACTTC
CSASIDSIFHEQYF
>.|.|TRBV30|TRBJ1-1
TGTGCCTGGGATACCGGCATTTTTTTGACTGAAGCTTTCTTT
CAWDTGIFLTEAFF
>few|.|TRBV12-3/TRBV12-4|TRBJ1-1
TGTGCCAGCAGTTTAAACAGACAGAACACTGAAGCTTTCTTT
CASSLNRQNTEAFF
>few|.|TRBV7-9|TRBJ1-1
TGTGCCAGCAGCCTGGGCACAGGGAGTGAAGCTTTCTTT
CASSLGTGSEAFF
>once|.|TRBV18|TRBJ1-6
TGTGCCAGCTCACACACCGGGAGTCGCAATAATTCACCCCTCCACTTT
CASSHTGSRNNSPLHF